This T cell receptor beta chain comes out of a study of T cells after yellow fever vaccination. Overall study findings and caveats: The secondary response was weaker but peaked faster, day 5 versus 15.

The CDR3 loop spans 14 amino acids. Germline assignment: CDR1 SNHLY and CDR2 FYNNEI. With 8 bases clipped from V and 1 base from J, the junction kept 6 bases outside the gene matches. TCRdb reanalysed the 5' RACE reads using MiXCR and keeps one entry per CDR3 protein. The sample includes about 350,000 distinct CDR3 sequences, 11% seen only once; the top ten take less than 20%. This clonotype was seen more than once but under ten times. Its antigen is not identified. The specimen comprised PBMCs, sampled on the day of the first yellow fever vaccination. The sequence was collected from a man younger than 35 who received the YFV17D yellow fever vaccine. V usage is TRBV2 and J usage is TRBJ2-5; 8 bases map to TRBD2. Here the CDR3 reads CASLERGFQETQYF. CDR3 DNA: TGTGCCAGCCTGGAGCGGGGGTTCCAAGAGACCCAGTACTTC.